This TCR beta chain was recovered during a study of shared clonotypes between healthy human individuals. Germline CDR1 reads SNHLY; CDR2 reads FYNNEI. The V end lost 6 bases, the J end lost 5 bases, and 13 bases lay between the germline ends. The CDR3 is 14 amino acids. Comment on this clone: Its antigen is unidentified.

Points from the study as a whole: Among the subsets, naive ones generally showed larger estimated richness than memory ones. It was the non-shared clonotypes that had lower generation probabilities than clonotypes shared by all four donors.

In the study's own analysis: ImmunoSEQ output lacked quality scores and full-length reads, limiting matched filtering. TCRdb's copy holds only in-frame clones and misses some; the assay was immunoSEQ multiplex PCR. V and J calls and clone size are as listed in that table; D and trimming were resolved from the DNA. The profile shows 2 million to 2.5 million clones, approximately 94% of them singletons. This sequence joins TRBV2 and TRBJ2-2; D uncertain. The sequencing sample was made of naive CD4+ T cells sorted from blood. Subset noted: CD45RA+ positively selected. The source is a young man in good health. The CDR3 protein is CASRPRSPTGELFF. DNA for the CDR3: TGTGCCAGCAGACCAAGGAGTCCTACCGGGGAGCTGTTTTTT.